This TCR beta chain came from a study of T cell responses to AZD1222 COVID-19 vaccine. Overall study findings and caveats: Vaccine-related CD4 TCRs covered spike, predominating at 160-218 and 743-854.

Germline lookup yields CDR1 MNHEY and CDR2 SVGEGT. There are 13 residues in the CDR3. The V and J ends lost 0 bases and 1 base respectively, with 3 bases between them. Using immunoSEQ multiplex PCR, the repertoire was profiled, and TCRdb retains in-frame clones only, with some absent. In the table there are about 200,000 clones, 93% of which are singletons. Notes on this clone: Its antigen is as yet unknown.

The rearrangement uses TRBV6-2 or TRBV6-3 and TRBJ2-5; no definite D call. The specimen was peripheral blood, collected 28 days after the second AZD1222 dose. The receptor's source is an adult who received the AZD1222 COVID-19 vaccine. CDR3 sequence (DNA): TGTGCCAGCAGTTACTCGAGCCAAGAGACCCAGTACTTC. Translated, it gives CASSYSSQETQYF.